These 10 T cell receptor beta chains share one sample of origin, sequenced in a study of OX40 agonist ivuxolimab in advanced cancers. Clones were read by immunoSEQ multiplex PCR, and TCRdb kept only the in-frame ones, dropping some. The table has fewer than 80,000 clones, about nine tenths seen once. Specimen: CD4+ or CD8+ T cells sorted from blood, collected in a trial of the OX40 agonist ivuxolimab. These receptors were collected from an adult with an advanced solid tumor such as melanoma, head and neck, liver or kidney cancer.

The rearrangement uses TRBV6-5 and TRBJ1-1; 7 nucleotides line up with TRBD1. The germline V gene has CDR1 MNHEY and CDR2 SVGAGI. The CDR3 sequence is 14 residues long. The ends lost 2 bases at V and 3 bases at J; junction bases unmatched: 3. CDR3 DNA: TGTGCCAGCAGTTACCAGACAGGGCACACTGAAGCTTTCTTT. Amino acid sequence: CASSYQTGHTEAFF.

The chain links TRBV21-1 to TRBJ1-1; TRBD1 was called by the table and not checked on the DNA. TRBV21-1 is an annotated pseudogene. This CDR3 spans 19 amino acids. The CDR3 protein is CASSKGRQGAPEKNTEAFF. The CDR3 DNA is TGTGCCAGCAGCAAAGGCCGGCAGGGGGCCCCTGAGAAGAACACTGAAGCTTTCTTT.

The chain's CDR3 is CASSRDGRAAYEQYF. The CDR3 region has the DNA TGTGCCAGCAGCAGGGACGGTCGGGCGGCTTACGAGCAGTACTTC. The J gene is TRBJ2-7, the V gene TRBV5-6; D tentatively fits TRBD1 or TRBD2 (5 bases each). Germline lookup yields CDR1 SGHDT and CDR2 YYEEEE. Trimming shortened V by 4 bases and J by 4 bases, and 18 bases separated the two germline ends. The CDR3 has 15 residues.

CDR3 region: CASSSIAGANGELFF. The CDR3, as DNA: TGTGCCAGCAGCTCTATAGCGGGAGCGAACGGGGAGCTGTTTTTT. This chain joins TRBV7-9 and TRBJ2-2; 9 bases are a match to TRBD2. In germline, CDR1 is SEHNR, CDR2 FQNEAQ (reference sequence). V trimming: 4 bases; J trimming: 7 bases; junction bases outside the gene matches: 7. The CDR3 loop spans 15 amino acids.

There are a few counts of this clone. The chain combines TRBV5-8 with TRBJ2-1; 7 nucleotides match TRBD2. This CDR3 region has 16 residues. Trimming cost V 3 bases and J 5 bases; bases outside gene matches: 11. CDR1 is SGHTS and CDR2 is YDEGEE in the germline V gene. CDR3 loop: CASSSGYRDYHNEQFF. The DNA of the CDR3 is TGTGCCAGCAGCTCGGGATACCGGGACTACCACAATGAGCAGTTCTTC.

This clone has more than one count but fewer than ten. This chain joins TRBV5-1 and TRBJ2-5, with 11 nucleotides matching TRBD1. Germline CDR1 reads SGHRS; CDR2 reads YFSETQ. V shed 5 bases, J shed 3 bases, and the junction held 6 bases outside the gene matches. The CDR3 is 15 amino acids. The CDR3 protein is CASRQRTGGEETQYF. The CDR3 DNA is TGCGCCAGCAGGCAAAGGACAGGGGGCGAAGAGACCCAGTACTTC.

This chain uses TRBV5-8 with TRBJ2-2; 7 bases are a match to TRBD1. CDR1 SGHTS and CDR2 YDEGEE come from the germline V gene. Trimming removed 2 bases from V and 1 base from J; junction bases left unmatched: 5. The length of the CDR3 is 16 residues. The CDR3 coding sequence is TGTGCCAGCAGCTTAGGACAGGAGAAGAACACCGGGGAGCTGTTTTTT. Translation: CASSLGQEKNTGELFF.

This clone was recorded a few times. The chain links TRBV6-1 to TRBJ1-2; a possible D gene is TRBD1 (5 bases). Looked up from germline, CDR1 is MNHNS and CDR2 is SASEGT. Between the trimmed V and J ends, which lost 1 base and 4 bases, there was a span of 19 bases. This CDR3 contains 17 residues. The DNA for the CDR3 is TGTGCCAGCAGTGAAGGGGGGACCGGAGGCACCGTCTATGGCTACACCTTC. It yields the protein CASSEGGTGGTVYGYTF.

This clone was recorded once. V usage is TRBV11-2 and J usage is TRBJ1-1, with D maybe TRBD1 (5 bases). V gave up 6 bases and J gave up 4 bases, with 12 bases separating them. Per germline, CDR1 SGHAT and CDR2 FQNNGV. CDR3 length equals 13 residues. This chain's CDR3 is CASRVSGSTEAFF. The CDR3, as DNA: TGTGCCAGCAGGGTCTCAGGGAGCACTGAAGCTTTCTTT.

The table lists this clone with a count of one. The CDR3 DNA is TGTGCCAGCTCACCACCGATGGGTTTAAACACTGAAGCTTTCTTT. Translating it yields CASSPPMGLNTEAFF. The genes are TRBV18 and TRBJ1-1; D is ambiguous. CDR1 and CDR2 (germline): KGHSH, LQKENI. Trimming took off 0 bases at V and 2 bases at J, with 10 bases between the two ends. CDR3 length: 15 residues.